This TCR beta chain comes out of a study of memory CD8 T cells in hepatitis C reinfection. The time point denotes: late/post reinfection, 12 to 24 weeks after detection. TCR sequencing was done directly ex vivo on sorted cells, without expansion in vitro. CDR1 is SNHLY and CDR2 is FYNNEI in the germline V gene. This CDR3 region has 16 residues. V trimming: 1 base; J trimming: 2 bases; junction bases outside the gene matches: 5. Some clones are missing from TCRdb's copy, which holds only in-frame ones; the method was immunoSEQ multiplex PCR. The profile covers around 45,000 clones, with approximately 92% appearing a single time and 0.6% to 0.85% taken by the ten largest.

This rearrangement joins TRBV2 to TRBJ2-7; 10 nucleotides agree with TRBD2. This clonotype was obtained from a young man with hepatitis C virus infection. The sample comprised naive CD8+ T cells sorted from blood. This CDR3 reads CASSEVGAGGTYEQYF. The CDR3 DNA follows: TGTGCCAGCAGTGAAGTAGGAGCGGGAGGGACCTACGAGCAGTACTTC.